This T cell receptor (beta chain) is from a study of vaccination effects on CD4 cells after COVID-19. Study-wide background: A couple of convalescent donors provided samples 16 days and one week before vaccination. Regarding the study as a whole: Clones that were induced by infection or by vaccine showed marked contraction late after vaccination.

Germline CDR1 MDHEN, CDR2 SYDVKM. There are 16 residues in the CDR3. The V and J ends lost 7 bases and 0 bases respectively, with 16 bases between them. Points on this clone: Its specificity is unknown.

With the ViraFEST assay, the study expanded antigen-specific CD4+ T cells using viral peptide pools, then sequenced them. CD4+ T cells were isolated after about nine days of culture. It was between March and December 2020 that the person had a SARS-CoV-2 infection confirmed by PCR. Some 2 million PBMC were seeded per well and grown in the presence of approximately 9.5 IU/ml IL-2 and about 10 ug/ml peptides. At days 3 and 7, half of the medium was exchanged for IL-2 medium. Only in-frame clones appear in the TCRdb table, and some are missing; sequencing was by immunoSEQ multiplex PCR. The repertoire holds tens of thousands of clones, with approximately 80% as singletons.

This receptor was identified in a human donor who had a prior SARS-CoV-2 infection. Specimen: CD4+ T cells from PBMCs cultured with HCoV-NL63 spike peptides, collected before COVID-19 vaccination. The chain employs TRBV28 and TRBJ2-1; possibly TRBD2 for D (6 bases). The DNA for the CDR3 is TGTGCCAGCACCCTCGCTGGGGGGAGCTCCTACAATGAGCAGTTCTTC. It yields the protein CASTLAGGSSYNEQFF.